Listed below are T cell receptor beta chains from one sample, sequenced in a study of blood T cell repertoires in COVID-19. Libraries were prepared by immunoSEQ multiplex PCR; TCRdb keeps only in-frame clonotypes and omits some of them. The table has some 98,000 clones, approximately 82% seen once; the top ten hold 20% to 25%. Sequenced material: peripheral blood. Receptor source: a man in his fifties or sixties with acute or convalescent COVID-19. Both conserved end residues are part of each CDR3. Fields, in order: J gene, V gene, clone size, D gene, CDR3 protein, CDR3 DNA. A D gene is named only where the DNA matches it firmly. Rows give clone size only sometimes, using once, few, many, or a class for an expanded clone.

>TRBJ2-2|TRBV9|NA|TRBD1
CASSFRDRATGELFF
TGTGCCAGCAGCTTCCGGGACAGGGCTACCGGGGAGCTGTTTTTT
>TRBJ1-5|TRBV6-1|NA|NA
CASSEGRDTLNQPQHF
TGTGCCAGCAGTGAAGGCCGGGACACATTAAATCAGCCCCAGCATTTT
>TRBJ2-7|TRBV19|NA|TRBD1
CASSGTGRYEQYF
TGTGCCAGCAGCGGGACAGGGAGGTACGAGCAGTACTTC
>TRBJ1-5|TRBV30|NA|NA
CAWREGNSNQPQHF
TGTGCCTGGAGGGAGGGGAATAGCAATCAGCCCCAGCATTTT
>TRBJ2-3|TRBV6-6|few|NA
CASSRGTDTQYF
TGTGCCAGCAGCCGTGGCACAGATACGCAGTATTTT
>TRBJ2-4|TRBV6-5|NA|NA
CASSFAPSAKNIQYF
TGTGCCAGCAGTTTCGCCCCGAGCGCCAAAAACATTCAGTACTTC
>TRBJ1-1|TRBV19|NA|TRBD1
CASGQQGAKMTEAFF
TGTGCCAGTGGACAACAGGGGGCGAAGATGACTGAAGCTTTCTTT
>TRBJ1-2|TRBV28|NA|TRBD1
CASSSHGTGIRFGGYTF
TGTGCCAGCAGTTCACACGGGACAGGGATACGGTTTGGTGGCTACACCTTC
>TRBJ1-1|TRBV10-1|NA|TRBD1
CASSHGQGCTEAFF
TGCGCCAGCAGCCACGGACAGGGGTGCACTGAAGCTTTCTTT
>TRBJ2-5|TRBV5-4|NA|NA
CASSRPGDIKETQYF
TGTGCCAGCAGCCGGCCGGGGGATATTAAAGAGACCCAGTACTTC
>TRBJ1-1|TRBV5-1|few|NA
CARADGYTEAFF
TGCGCCAGGGCGGATGGGTACACTGAAGCTTTCTTT
>TRBJ2-4|TRBV27|NA|NA
CASSLRRDSAKNIQYF
TGTGCCAGCAGTTTACGACGCGACTCCGCCAAAAACATTCAGTACTTC
>TRBJ2-3|TRBV12-3/TRBV12-4|NA|TRBD1
CASSFSDRPFSYF
TGTGCCAGCAGTTTCTCGGACAGGCCGTTTTCGTATTTT
>TRBJ1-5|TRBV7-2|few|TRBD1
CASSSQGNNQPQHF
TGTGCCAGCAGCTCACAGGGGAACAATCAGCCCCAGCATTTT
>TRBJ2-5|TRBV7-6|once|TRBD1
CASSLPRTGKETQYF
TGTGCCAGCAGCTTACCTCGGACAGGGAAAGAGACCCAGTACTTC
>TRBJ1-2|TRBV5-4|NA|TRBD1
CASSLLGTANGYTF
TGTGCCAGCAGCTTGTTGGGGACAGCAAATGGCTACACCTTC
>TRBJ2-3|TRBV21-1|NA|NA
CASSKSCQVPTDTQYF
TGTGCCAGCAGCAAAAGTTGCCAGGTGCCCACAGATACGCAGTATTTT
>TRBJ2-3|TRBV5-6|once|TRBD2
CASSLAGLAGGLTDTQYF
TGTGCCAGCAGCTTGGCAGGACTAGCGGGGGGGCTCACAGATACGCAGTATTTT
>TRBJ1-5|TRBV11-3|NA|TRBD1
CASSSRDRRNQPQHF
TGTGCCAGCAGCTCCCGGGACAGGCGAAATCAGCCCCAGCATTTT
>TRBJ2-5|TRBV9|NA|TRBD2
CASSATTSAGVGQYF
TGTGCCAGCAGCGCGACGACTAGCGCCGGAGTGGGCCAGTACTTC
>TRBJ2-5|TRBV28|NA|TRBD1
CATSTRGMQETQYF
TGTGCCACCTCTACCAGGGGGATGCAAGAGACCCAGTACTTC
>TRBJ1-5|TRBV19|NA|TRBD1
CASSIRGQRGNQPQHF
TGTGCCAGTAGTATAAGGGGACAGAGGGGCAATCAGCCCCAGCATTTT
>TRBJ1-2|TRBV19|NA|TRBD1
CATQDRPASDYTF
TGTGCCACCCAGGACAGGCCCGCGTCTGACTACACCTTC
>TRBJ2-1|TRBV7-9|NA|TRBD1
CASSLTGREQFF
TGTGCCAGCAGCTTGACAGGGCGTGAGCAGTTCTTC
>TRBJ2-3|TRBV3-1/TRBV3-2|NA|TRBD2
CASSQATSGGAMGRRVSTDTQYF
TGTGCCAGCAGCCAAGCAACTAGCGGGGGGGCTATGGGAAGGAGGGTAAGCACAGATACGCAGTATTTT
>TRBJ2-1|TRBV5-1|NA|TRBD2
CASSLGSGTSVYNEQFF
TGCGCCAGCAGCTTGGGGTCCGGGACTAGCGTGTACAATGAGCAGTTCTTC
>TRBJ1-5|TRBV2|NA|TRBD1
CASSDRGQGGQPQHF
TGTGCCAGCAGCGACCGGGGACAGGGAGGCCAGCCCCAGCATTTT
>TRBJ2-3|TRBV11-1|NA|NA
CASRPKVVGADTQYF
TGTGCCAGCAGGCCGAAGGTGGTGGGAGCAGATACGCAGTATTTT
>TRBJ2-2|TRBV15|few|TRBD1
CATSRGGGPGELFF
TGTGCCACCAGCAGAGGAGGGGGCCCCGGGGAGCTGTTTTTT
>TRBJ2-3|TRBV7-2|NA|TRBD2
CASSLGAGGSTDTQYF
TGTGCCAGCAGCTTAGGAGCGGGGGGCAGCACAGATACGCAGTATTTT
>TRBJ2-1|TRBV5-1|NA|TRBD2
CASSLLAGTYNEQFF
TGCGCCAGCAGCCTACTAGCGGGGACCTACAATGAGCAGTTCTTC
>TRBJ2-2|TRBV4-1|NA|NA
CASSQYLGELFF
TGCGCCAGCAGCCAGTATCTCGGGGAGCTGTTTTTT
>TRBJ1-2|TRBV7-8|once|NA
CASSLMGRDYGYTF
TGTGCCAGCAGCTTAATGGGCAGGGACTATGGCTACACCTTC
>TRBJ2-1|TRBV3-1/TRBV3-2|NA|TRBD1
CASSQDARGWFF
TGTGCCAGCAGCCAAGATGCCAGGGGGTGGTTCTTC
>TRBJ2-7|TRBV28|once|NA
CASSTDTSEQYF
TGTGCCAGCAGTACTGACACCAGCGAGCAGTACTTC
>TRBJ1-2|TRBV28|NA|NA
CASSLSTQFYGYTF
TGTGCCAGCAGTTTGTCTACACAGTTCTATGGCTACACCTTC
>TRBJ2-5|TRBV7-2|NA|TRBD1
CASSLAGQRETQYF
TGTGCCAGCAGCTTAGCGGGACAGCGGGAGACCCAGTACTTC
>TRBJ1-5|TRBV7-8|NA|TRBD1
CASSLVGQGVRQPQHF
TGTGCCAGCAGCTTAGTCGGTCAGGGGGTACGCCAGCCCCAGCATTTT
>TRBJ2-2|TRBV7-2|NA|NA
CASSPSIATGELFF
TGTGCCAGCAGCCCTTCGATAGCCACCGGGGAGCTGTTTTTT
>TRBJ2-1|TRBV10-3|NA|TRBD1
CAISESAGQGYNEQFF
TGTGCCATCAGTGAATCGGCGGGACAGGGGTACAATGAGCAGTTCTTC
>TRBJ1-3|TRBV6-5|NA|NA
CATRSQRLSGNTIYF
TGTGCCACCCGTAGCCAACGGCTCTCTGGAAACACCATATATTTT
>TRBJ1-3|TRBV7-2|NA|NA
CASSLALAGNTIYF
TGTGCCAGCAGCTTAGCGCTAGCTGGAAACACCATATATTTT
>TRBJ1-1|TRBV30|once|NA
CAWSDITGLNTEAFF
TGTGCCTGGAGTGACATTACAGGTTTGAACACTGAAGCTTTCTTT
>TRBJ2-2|TRBV7-9|NA|TRBD1
CASSFLTGRLFF
TGTGCCAGCAGCTTTCTGACAGGGCGGCTGTTTTTT
>TRBJ1-2|TRBV28|NA|NA
CASSLSRRDYGYTF
TGTGCCAGCAGTTTAAGTAGGCGGGACTATGGCTACACCTTC
>TRBJ1-2|TRBV28|NA|NA
CASKPWEGSFNYGYTF
TGTGCCAGCAAACCGTGGGAGGGTTCATTTAACTATGGCTACACCTTC
>TRBJ2-3|TRBV18|NA|NA
CASSSGRGLADTQYF
TGTGCCAGCTCATCCGGGAGGGGGCTCGCAGATACGCAGTATTTT
>TRBJ2-7|TRBV9|few|TRBD2
CASSPGLGAGAYEQYF
TGTGCCAGCAGCCCCGGCCTGGGAGCGGGAGCCTACGAGCAGTACTTC
>TRBJ1-1|TRBV19|NA|NA
CASSIRGGVNTEAFF
TGTGCCAGTAGTATAAGGGGGGGAGTGAACACTGAAGCTTTCTTT